These T cell receptor beta chains were read from a single sample in a study of cytomegalovirus exposure and HLA in healthy donors. Profiling relied on immunoSEQ multiplex PCR, and the TCRdb table lists in-frame clones only, not all of them. The data contain about 280,000 clones, roughly 88% of them seen just once; the ten biggest clones take up over 0.85%. The sequencing sample was made of PBMCs. Receptors were obtained from a woman between 18 and 29 years old in good health and CMV-seronegative. The CDR3 runs from the conserved cysteine through the conserved F or W. D genes are given only for firm matches. A clone size is listed for some rows: how often the clone was seen (once, few, many), or a class if it is expanded.

CDR3aa | CDR3nt | len | j_gene | v_gene | d_gene | abundance
CASSLTSAGYEQYF | TGTGCCAGCAGTCTTACTAGCGCTGGCTACGAGCAGTACTTC | 14 | TRBJ2-7 | TRBV27 | TRBD2 | -
CASSSITRQNSIYGYTF | TGTGCCAGCAGCTCCATCACGAGACAGAACAGTATCTATGGCTACACCTTC | 17 | TRBJ1-2 | TRBV14 | - | -
CASSSPRDRDDEQFF | TGTGCCAGCAGTTCCCCCCGGGACAGGGACGATGAGCAGTTCTTC | 15 | TRBJ2-1 | TRBV28 | TRBD1 | -
CASRRDRGGKTQYF | TGTGCCAGCAGGCGGGACAGGGGAGGGAAGACCCAGTACTTC | 14 | TRBJ2-5 | TRBV28 | TRBD1 | -
CASSSRTSGTYEQYF | TGTGCCAGCAGTTCCCGGACTAGCGGTACCTACGAGCAGTACTTC | 15 | TRBJ2-7 | TRBV28 | TRBD2 | -
CASSLEGTSGSYEQYF | TGTGCCAGCAGCTTAGAGGGGACTAGCGGGTCCTACGAGCAGTACTTC | 16 | TRBJ2-7 | TRBV7-2 | TRBD2 | few
CASSLVRGTDTQYF | TGTGCCAGCAGCTTAGTTCGGGGCACAGATACGCAGTATTTT | 14 | TRBJ2-3 | TRBV7-2 | - | -
CASSLLGRSSTDTQYF | TGTGCCAGCAGCTTACTAGGCAGGTCTAGCACAGATACGCAGTATTTT | 16 | TRBJ2-3 | TRBV5-4 | - | -
CASSLGSGVNTEAFF | TGTGCCAGCAGCCTCGGGTCGGGGGTGAACACTGAAGCTTTCTTT | 15 | TRBJ1-1 | TRBV7-8 | - | -
CASIRGREGGTGELFF | TGTGCCAGCATTCGAGGGCGGGAGGGCGGAACCGGGGAGCTGTTTTTT | 16 | TRBJ2-2 | TRBV2 | TRBD2 | -
CAWEDRGTLAKNIQYF | TGTGCCTGGGAGGACAGGGGAACCCTGGCCAAAAACATTCAGTACTTC | 16 | TRBJ2-4 | TRBV30 | TRBD1 | once
CASGRLEDEQYF | TGTGCCAGCGGCAGGCTGGAGGACGAGCAGTACTTC | 12 | TRBJ2-7 | TRBV25-1 | - | -
CASGRGALGGNTQYF | TGTGCCAGTGGACGGGGGGCTCTGGGAGGAAATACGCAGTATTTT | 15 | TRBJ2-3 | TRBV19 | - | -
CASSQQGSEQYF | TGTGCCAGCAGTCAACAGGGGAGCGAGCAGTACTTC | 12 | TRBJ2-7 | TRBV27 | TRBD1 | -
CASSLGRGEQYF | TGTGCCAGCAGTTTAGGTAGGGGCGAGCAGTACTTC | 12 | TRBJ2-7 | TRBV27 | - | -
CASSPEGGITYEQYF | TGTGCCAGCAGCCCGGAGGGGGGGATCACCTACGAGCAGTACTTC | 15 | TRBJ2-7 | TRBV5-4 | - | -
CASSLGSFGNTEAFF | TGTGCCAGCAGCTTAGGGAGTTTTGGGAACACTGAAGCTTTCTTT | 15 | TRBJ1-1 | TRBV7-6 | - | -
CASSLGASLDEQYF | TGTGCCAGCAGCTTAGGGGCCAGTTTGGACGAGCAGTACTTC | 14 | TRBJ2-7 | TRBV7-6 | - | -
CSVARPTLNYGYTF | TGCAGCGTTGCTAGGCCGACCCTTAACTATGGCTACACCTTC | 14 | TRBJ1-2 | TRBV29-1 | - | -
CASSQVGVLGGLDNEQFF | TGCGCCAGCAGCCAAGTGGGGGTTCTGGGGGGGCTTGACAATGAGCAGTTCTTC | 18 | TRBJ2-1 | TRBV4-3 | - | -
CAGLTGRAGELFF | TGTGCCGGTCTGACAGGGCGAGCCGGGGAGCTGTTTTTT | 13 | TRBJ2-2 | TRBV30 | TRBD1 | -
CASGQLGNTIYF | TGTGCCAGCGGGCAGCTTGGAAACACCATATATTTT | 12 | TRBJ1-3 | TRBV28 | - | -
CASSQVSGRRAQYF | TGCGCCAGCAGCCAAGTCAGCGGCAGACGGGCGCAGTATTTT | 14 | TRBJ2-3 | TRBV4-3 | - | -
CASRGAGGFRFYEQYF | TGTGCCAGCAGGGGGGCGGGAGGGTTCAGGTTTTACGAGCAGTACTTC | 16 | TRBJ2-7 | TRBV27 | TRBD2 | -
CASRGPGQGTDTQYF | TGTGCCAGCAGAGGACCGGGACAGGGAACAGATACGCAGTATTTT | 15 | TRBJ2-3 | TRBV27 | TRBD1 | -
CASSLAAGQETQYF | TGTGCCAGCAGCTTAGCGGCAGGACAAGAGACCCAGTACTTC | 14 | TRBJ2-5 | TRBV11-2 | - | -